This T cell receptor (beta chain) emerged from a study of CD8 T cells in ankylosing spondylitis. The study's findings and limits: Characteristic, it appeared, of ankylosing spondylitis blood was a TCR beta motif of seven or eight highly homologous variants.

TCRdb processed the 5' RACE reads anew with MiXCR; each CDR3 protein has one entry. The repertoire consists of a few hundred thousand distinct CDR3 sequences, with 20% to 25% occurring once and the leading ten covering roughly 16%. The germline V gene encodes CDR1 SGHRS and CDR2 YFSETQ. The CDR3 loop spans 14 amino acids. Between the trimmed V and J ends, which lost 1 base and 6 bases, there was a span of 14 bases. Concerning this clonotype itself: Antigen unknown.

The V call is TRBV5-1, the J call TRBJ2-7, with D unresolved. The TCR comes from a male donor with ankylosing spondylitis. Sequenced: blood, either unsorted or a sorted T cell fraction (not recorded which). CDR3 residues: CASSLRYGGSEQYF. CDR3 nucleotide sequence: TGCGCCAGCAGCTTGAGATACGGCGGCTCCGAGCAGTACTTC.